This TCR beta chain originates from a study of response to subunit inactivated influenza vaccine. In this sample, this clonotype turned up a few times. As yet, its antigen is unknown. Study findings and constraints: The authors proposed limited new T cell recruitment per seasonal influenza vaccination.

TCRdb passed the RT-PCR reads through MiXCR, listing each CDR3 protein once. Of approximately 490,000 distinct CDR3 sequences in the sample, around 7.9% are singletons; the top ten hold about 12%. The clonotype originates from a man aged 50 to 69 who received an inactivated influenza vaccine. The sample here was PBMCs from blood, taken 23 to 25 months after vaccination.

For the CDR3, the DNA is TGCGCCAGCAGCAAGAACCAAGAGACCCAGTACTTC. Protein: CASSKNQETQYF. The J gene is TRBJ2-5, the V gene TRBV5-1, with D uncertain. Per germline, CDR1 SGHRS and CDR2 YFSETQ. This CDR3 has 12 residues. Between the trimmed V and J ends, which lost 4 bases and 0 bases, there was a span of 4 bases.